These 10 T cell receptor beta chains were sequenced from one sample in a study of shared clonotypes between healthy human individuals (dated by TCRdb to about 2020). Library creation used the immunoSEQ multiplex PCR assay. The immuneACCESS repertoire file appears here via TCRdb, limited to in-frame rearrangements. These files lack a portion of the clones; in checked studies, under half of the deficit traces to unresolved V genes, and the cause of the others is not known. The sample yields over a million clones; more than 95% were counted once. The ten largest make up 0.95% to 1.5% of the sample. Sequences were obtained from naive CD4+ T cells sorted from blood. The sample's cell subset or site label is to be understood as: CD45RA+ positively selected. The receptors were sampled from a man in his thirties or forties in good health.

This chain connects TRBV5-6 to TRBJ1-5; D possibly corresponds to TRBD1 (5 bases). CDR1 is SGHDT, CDR2 YYEEEE, per germline. V dropped 1 base and J dropped 7 bases, with 12 bases sitting between them. The CDR3 totals 14 residues. The CDR3 bases are TGTGCCAGCAGCTTGAGGGCAGGGCGGCAGCCCCAGCATTTT. Its protein product is CASSLRAGRQPQHF.

The V gene is TRBV6-6, the J gene TRBJ2-5; 8 bases fit TRBD2. Per the germline V gene, CDR1 is MNHNY and CDR2 is SVGAGI (reference sequence). The junction had 9 bases not matched to a gene; V was cut back by 6 bases and J by 3 bases. The CDR3 is made up of 15 amino acids. The CDR3 sequence is CASRVTSGREETQYF. Here the CDR3 DNA reads TGTGCCAGCAGAGTTACAAGCGGGAGAGAAGAGACCCAGTACTTC.

This clone was seen only once. V and J are TRBV27 and TRBJ2-7, with TRBD2 matching over 7 bases. This CDR3 region has 17 residues. V shed 4 bases, J shed 5 bases, and the junction held 17 bases outside the gene matches. The germline gives CDR1 MNHEY, CDR2 SMNVEV (reference sequence). CDR3 in amino acids: CASSSSGGGPSWDEQYF. DNA for the CDR3: TGTGCCAGCAGTTCCAGTGGGGGGGGACCTTCTTGGGACGAGCAGTACTTC.

The V and J genes are TRBV19 and TRBJ1-2; perhaps TRBD1 as D (5 bases). This CDR3 has 13 amino acids. Trimming stripped 7 bases from V and 7 bases from J, with 16 bases between. Germline V gene lookup returns CDR1 LNHDA and CDR2 SQIVND (reference sequence). The CDR3 sequence is CASTKAGSFGYTF. CDR3 bases: TGTGCCAGTACCAAAGCAGGGTCCTTTGGCTACACCTTC. The full variable domain, in which reference TRBV19 and TRBJ1-2 provide the parts outside the CDR3, is DGGITQSPKYLFRKEGQNVTLSCEQNLNHDAMYWYRQDPGQGLRLIYYSQIVNDFQKGDIAEGYSVSREKKESFPLTVTSAQKNPTAFYLCASTKAGSFGYTFGSGTRLTVV.

The chain combines TRBV18 with TRBJ2-7; D gene ambiguous. Trimming took off 8 bases at V and 2 bases at J, with 7 bases between the two ends. CDR1 and CDR2 from the germline V gene are KGHSH and LQKENI. The CDR3 is 11 residues long. CDR3 in amino acids: CASQTTYEQYF. In nucleotides, the CDR3 is TGTGCCAGCCAGACAACCTACGAGCAGTACTTC.

This chain uses TRBV28 with TRBJ2-1, with 9 bases aligning to TRBD2. This CDR3 region has 15 residues. Germline V gene sequence: CDR1 MDHEN, CDR2 SYDVKM. V was pared by 5 bases and J by 5 bases, with 7 bases of the junction left unmatched. The CDR3 sequence: CASSPLLAGHNEQFF. DNA for the CDR3: TGTGCCAGCAGTCCCCTCCTAGCGGGGCACAATGAGCAGTTCTTC.

The V gene is TRBV5-4, the J gene TRBJ2-3; the match to TRBD2 covers 13 bases. This CDR3 spans 15 amino acids. V lost 0 bases and J lost 6; bases outside the gene matches: 1. Germline assignment: CDR1 SGHNT and CDR2 YYREEE (reference sequence). CDR3 sequence: CASSLGTSGSDTQYF. Written as DNA, the CDR3 is TGTGCCAGCAGCTTGGGGACTAGCGGGAGTGATACGCAGTATTTT. The whole variable domain, remainder taken from reference TRBV5-4 and TRBJ2-3, is ETGVTQSPTHLIKTRGQQVTLRCSSQSGHNTVSWYQQALGQGPQFIFQYYREEENGRGNFPPRFSGLQFPNYSSELNVNALELDDSALYLCASSLGTSGSDTQYFGPGTRLTVL.

V gene TRBV4-3 combines with J gene TRBJ1-3, with D perhaps TRBD1 (6 bases). The CDR3 loop spans 16 amino acids. Between the trimmed V and J ends, which lost 4 bases and 1 base, there was a span of 14 bases. Germline V CDR1 and CDR2: LGHNA, YSLEER. Here the CDR3 reads CASSLLIQGSGNTIYF. In nucleotides, the CDR3 is TGCGCCAGCAGCCTACTCATACAGGGTTCTGGAAACACCATATATTTT.

The chain joins TRBV5-1 to TRBJ2-3, with D tentatively TRBD1 (5 bases). Trimming removed 0 bases at V and 10 bases at J, with 18 bases between. This CDR3 region has 15 residues. Germline CDR1 reads SGHRS; CDR2 reads YFSETQ. The CDR3 nucleotides read TGCGCCAGCAGCTTGGTAGGGGTGGTGGGCGATGCGCAGTATTTT. Residues: CASSLVGVVGDAQYF.

The chain couples TRBV29-1 to TRBJ1-5; D possibly corresponds to TRBD1 (6 bases). Germline CDR1 and CDR2: SQVTM and ANQGSEA. The V and J ends lost 4 bases and 6 bases respectively, with 10 bases between them. CDR3 length: 12 residues. The CDR3 DNA reads TGCAGCGTTGGGGGGGCAGGTCAGCCCCAGCATTTT. Translating gives CSVGGAGQPQHF.